These T cell receptor beta chains were read from a single sample in a study of T cells in localized non-small cell lung cancer. Here immunoSEQ multiplex PCR was the method, and the copy in TCRdb shows in-frame clones only, minus some. The table lists about 21,000 clones, approximately 91% of them singletons, with roughly 29% in the top ten. The sample consisted of peripheral blood mononuclear cells, taken before any cancer treatment. Source of these receptors: a male donor aged 60 or older with stage II lung adenocarcinoma. Each CDR3 is given with its conserved first and last residue. D genes are given only for firm matches. Size values are once, few and many counts, or a class for expanded clones, and some rows have none.

D: TRBD1
V: TRBV19
size: NA
J: TRBJ2-6
DNA: TGTGCCAGTAGTCGACAGGGGGCTGGCGGGGCCAACGTCCTGACTTTC
CDR3: CASSRQGAGGANVLTF

D: NA
V: TRBV15
size: NA
J: TRBJ2-7
DNA: TGTGCCACCAGCAGAGAACCCAGGGGCCTCGGGGAGATGGGATTTTACGAGCAGTACTTC
CDR3: CATSREPRGLGEMGFYEQYF

D: TRBD1
V: TRBV5-8
size: NA
J: TRBJ2-5
DNA: TGTGCCAGCAGCCCGGACAGGGGGCCTGGGGGAAGAGAGACCCAGTACTTC
CDR3: CASSPDRGPGGRETQYF

D: TRBD2
V: TRBV10-3
size: once
J: TRBJ2-5
DNA: TGTGCCACGGGACTAGCGGGAGAAGGAGAGACCCAGTACTTC
CDR3: CATGLAGEGETQYF

D: NA
V: TRBV11-3
size: few
J: TRBJ2-5
DNA: TGTGCCAGCAGCTTAGATTACACGAGACAAGAGACCCAGTACTTC
CDR3: CASSLDYTRQETQYF

D: NA
V: TRBV18
size: NA
J: TRBJ1-4
DNA: TGTGCCAGCTCACCACCCGGAGACGCTGAAAAACTGTTTTTT
CDR3: CASSPPGDAEKLFF

D: NA
V: TRBV4-1
size: NA
J: TRBJ2-1
DNA: TGCGCCAGCAGCCAAGATCGCAGGGGTAAGCAGTTCTTC
CDR3: CASSQDRRGKQFF

D: TRBD1
V: TRBV5-1
size: NA
J: TRBJ2-7
DNA: TGCGCCAGCAGCTTAGGGGACAGGGCCAACGAGCAGTACTTC
CDR3: CASSLGDRANEQYF

D: TRBD2
V: TRBV28
size: NA
J: TRBJ2-1
DNA: TGTGCCAGCGGACTAGGATTATACAATGAGCAGTTCTTC
CDR3: CASGLGLYNEQFF

D: NA
V: TRBV5-4
size: NA
J: TRBJ1-1
DNA: TGTGTCAGCAGCCGGACCAAAGGGAACACTGAAGCTTTCTTT
CDR3: CVSSRTKGNTEAFF

D: NA
V: TRBV28
size: NA
J: TRBJ1-1
DNA: TGTGCCAGCAGTTTTCCTTACTTTGGAGGAGCTTTCTTT
CDR3: CASSFPYFGGAFF

D: TRBD1
V: TRBV6-1
size: NA
J: TRBJ2-5
DNA: TGTGCCAGCAGTGATTGGGGGACAGGGAAAGAGACCCAGTACTTC
CDR3: CASSDWGTGKETQYF

D: NA
V: TRBV11-2
size: NA
J: TRBJ2-5
DNA: TGTGCCAGCAGCGGACAAGAGACCCAGTACTTC
CDR3: CASSGQETQYF

D: NA
V: TRBV28
size: once
J: TRBJ2-7
DNA: TGTGCCAGCAGTTACTCTCCCTCCTACGAGCAGTACTTC
CDR3: CASSYSPSYEQYF

D: NA
V: TRBV27
size: NA
J: TRBJ1-1
DNA: TGTGCCAGCAGTTTAAGGATTCTGAACACTGAAGCTTTCTTT
CDR3: CASSLRILNTEAFF

D: NA
V: TRBV5-1
size: NA
J: TRBJ2-7
DNA: TGCGCCAGCAGCCCGGACGGTAGAGGACAGTACTTC
CDR3: CASSPDGRGQYF

D: TRBD1
V: TRBV6-6
size: NA
J: TRBJ2-5
DNA: TGTGCCAGCAGTTACTCGACAGGGGGGGCGGAGACCCAGTACTTC
CDR3: CASSYSTGGAETQYF

D: NA
V: TRBV7-9
size: NA
J: TRBJ1-2
DNA: TGTGCCAGCAGCTCACAGGGCCAAGGGGGCACCTTC
CDR3: CASSSQGQGGTF

D: TRBD2
V: TRBV5-4
size: once
J: TRBJ2-3
DNA: TGTGCCAGCAGCTCGCTTCTTTGGACTAGCGGGAGCCCAGATACGCAGTATTTT
CDR3: CASSSLLWTSGSPDTQYF

D: NA
V: TRBV18
size: NA
J: TRBJ1-1
DNA: TGTGCCAGCTTCAGGGGTGAGGACACTGAAGCTTTCTTT
CDR3: CASFRGEDTEAFF

D: NA
V: TRBV7-9
size: NA
J: TRBJ2-7
DNA: TGTGCCAGCAGCTTACACTACCGCGAGCAGTACTTC
CDR3: CASSLHYREQYF

D: TRBD2
V: TRBV28
size: NA
J: TRBJ2-1
DNA: TGTGCCAGCAGTTCACACCCGACTAGCGGGATCTACAATGAGCAGTTCTTC
CDR3: CASSSHPTSGIYNEQFF

D: TRBD2
V: TRBV4-1
size: few
J: TRBJ2-3
DNA: TGCGCCAGCAGCCCCCTTAGCGGGAGGGCCACAGATACGCAGTATTTT
CDR3: CASSPLSGRATDTQYF

D: NA
V: TRBV7-2
size: NA
J: TRBJ2-2
DNA: TGTGCCAGCAGCCCACGGGTCGCGAACACCGGGGAGCTGTTTTTT
CDR3: CASSPRVANTGELFF

D: TRBD1
V: TRBV4-2
size: NA
J: TRBJ2-3
DNA: TGTGCCAGCAGCCAAGATGGACAGGTTAGAGATACGCAGTATTTT
CDR3: CASSQDGQVRDTQYF

D: TRBD1
V: TRBV27
size: NA
J: TRBJ1-2
DNA: TGTGCCAGCAGTTTATCGTTCACAGGGGCCCCTAACTATGGCTACACCTTC
CDR3: CASSLSFTGAPNYGYTF

D: NA
V: TRBV6-5
size: NA
J: TRBJ2-3
DNA: TGTGCCAGCAGTCCAAATATTGGGTATTACGATACGCAGTATTTT
CDR3: CASSPNIGYYDTQYF